Below, 3 T cell receptor beta chains from the same sample are listed, as sequenced in a study of OX40 agonist ivuxolimab in advanced cancers. The method was immunoSEQ multiplex PCR; TCRdb's version includes in-frame clones alone and lacks a portion of them. The sample includes approximately 97,000 clones, 86% of them seen just once. The sequencing here drew on CD4+ or CD8+ T cells sorted from blood, taken in a trial of the OX40 agonist ivuxolimab. The receptors were sampled from an adult with an advanced solid tumor such as melanoma, head and neck, liver or kidney cancer.

V usage is TRBV5-6 and J usage is TRBJ2-7; a weak D match, TRBD1 (5 bases). The length of the CDR3 is 15 residues. CDR1 is SGHDT, CDR2 YYEEEE, per germline. V gave up 2 bases and J gave up 2 bases, with 14 bases separating them. CDR3 sequence reads: CASSFVDTLPYEQYF. The CDR3 DNA follows: TGTGCCAGCAGCTTCGTGGACACCCTGCCCTACGAGCAGTACTTC.

The chain employs TRBV7-8 and TRBJ1-2; TRBD1 is a possible D gene (6 bases). CDR1 and CDR2 (germline): SGHVS, FQNEAQ. This CDR3 spans 16 amino acids. V shed 2 bases and J shed 4 bases, with 17 bases lying between them. CDR3 sequence: CASSLPDRPQTYGYTF. DNA of the CDR3: TGTGCCAGCAGCTTACCTGACAGGCCGCAAACCTATGGCTACACCTTC.

This clone was recorded once. The rearrangement uses TRBV5-1 and TRBJ2-7; 9 bases are shared with TRBD1. V shed 5 bases and J 3 bases; nucleotides not matched to a gene: 9. The length of the CDR3 is 15 residues. CDR1 and CDR2 from the germline V gene are SGHRS and YFSETQ. For the CDR3, the DNA is TGCGCCAGCAGAAAGGGGACAGGGTCCAACTACGAGCAGTACTTC. This translates into CASRKGTGSNYEQYF. Drawing the rest from reference TRBV5-1 and TRBJ2-7, the complete variable domain is KAGVTQTPRYLIKTRGQQVTLSCSPISGHRSVSWYQQTPGQGLQFLFEYFSETQRNKGNFPGRFSGRQFSNSRSEMNVSTLELGDSALYLCASRKGTGSNYEQYFGPGTRLTVT.